The clone carrying this T cell receptor (beta chain) came up a few times. The TCR beta CDR3 regions underwent amplification using RNA transcripts as the source. TCR CDR3 regions were first amplified by RT-PCR with HTBI primers. TCRdb re-analysed the multiplex PCR reads in MiXCR, keeping a single row per CDR3 protein. The profile covers 300,000 to 450,000 distinct CDR3 sequences, with 15% to 19% appearing a single time and 28% taken by the ten largest. CDR1 and CDR2 (germline): MGHRA, YSYEKL. The V and J ends lost 0 bases and 5 bases respectively, with 14 bases between them. The CDR3 covers 15 residues. The sample is drawn from a study of T cells in Graves' hyperthyroidism and ophthalmopathy.

This receptor was taken from a woman aged 18-29 years with Graves' hyperthyroidism that later progressed to Graves' ophthalmopathy. The chain uses TRBV4-1 and TRBJ2-7; possibly TRBD1 or TRBD2 for D (6 bases each). Sequenced material: blood. CDR3 amino acids: CASSQDFRGLDEQYF. CDR3 bases: TGCGCCAGCAGCCAAGATTTCCGGGGGCTGGACGAGCAGTACTTC.